The 8 T cell receptor beta chains listed next were all sequenced from one sample in a study of blood T cell repertoires in COVID-19. Measured with immunoSEQ multiplex PCR; TCRdb has only the in-frame clones, and not every one. The sample includes about 210,000 clones, roughly four fifths of them seen just once. Input material: peripheral blood. These receptors came from a woman between 50 and 59 years old with active or convalescent COVID-19.

The CDR3 sequence: CASSAGTQETQYF. For the CDR3, the DNA is TGTGCCAGCAGTGCCGGGACACAAGAGACCCAGTACTTC. This chain links TRBV2 with TRBJ2-5; tentatively, D is TRBD1 (6 bases). Germline values: CDR1 SNHLY, CDR2 FYNNEI. V shed 4 bases and J shed 2 bases, with 8 bases lying between them. This CDR3 is 13 amino acids long.

The rearrangement joins TRBV4-1 to TRBJ2-1; tentative D call: TRBD2 (5 bases). CDR1 is MGHRA and CDR2 is YSYEKL in the germline V gene. This CDR3 spans 13 amino acids. V lost 0 bases and J lost 13, with 13 bases in between. In DNA, the CDR3 is TGCGCCAGCAGCCAAGACGGAGCGGCGCAACAGTTCTTC. Translated, it gives CASSQDGAAQQFF.

This clone showed up just a few times. J is TRBJ2-3 and V is TRBV6-4; TRBD2 is a possible D gene (5 bases). V dropped 0 bases and J dropped 2 bases, with 9 bases sitting between them. The germline gives CDR1 MRHNA, CDR2 SNTAGT. This CDR3 has 15 residues. The CDR3 loop is CASSDSEGATDTQYF. The CDR3 bases are TGTGCCAGCAGTGACTCCGAGGGTGCCACAGATACGCAGTATTTT.

This clone has a single count. The CDR3 DNA follows: TGTGCCAGCAGCCTTTTCGGGACAGCCAACTATGGCTACACCTTC. Translation gives CASSLFGTANYGYTF. The gene calls are TRBV14 and TRBJ1-2; 7 nucleotides match TRBD1. Trimming cost V 4 bases and J 2 bases; bases outside gene matches: 7. Germline assignment: CDR1 SGHDN and CDR2 FVKESK. CDR3 length: 15 amino acids.

This clone was found many times. The rearrangement uses TRBV27 and TRBJ1-4; D unresolved. The ends were cut back, 6 bases at V and 8 bases at J, with 10 bases in the middle. This CDR3 comprises 12 residues. Germline V gene data show CDR1 as MNHEY and CDR2 as SMNVEV (reference sequence). CDR3: CASRGREEKLFF. The CDR3, as DNA: TGTGCCAGCAGGGGTAGGGAGGAAAAACTGTTTTTT.

In the case of this clone: This specimen includes other DNA sequences encoding the same CDR3. The V gene is TRBV5-6, the J gene TRBJ1-2, with 10 nucleotides matching TRBD1. J was trimmed by 1 base and V by 3 bases; bases with no gene match: 0. The CDR3 consists of 14 residues. Germline lookup yields CDR1 SGHDT and CDR2 YYEEEE. The CDR3 is CASSWDRGNYGYTF. In DNA, the CDR3 is TGTGCCAGCAGCTGGGACAGGGGTAACTATGGCTACACCTTC.

This rearrangement joins TRBV7-6 to TRBJ2-7; D gene unclear. Per the germline V gene, CDR1 is SGHVS and CDR2 is FNYEAQ. The CDR3 loop spans 15 amino acids. With 5 bases removed from V and 1 base from J, the gap between germline ends came to 15 bases. CDR3 sequence reads: CASSPRLGLSYEQYF. The CDR3 DNA reads as TGTGCCAGCAGCCCTCGGCTCGGGTTGTCCTACGAGCAGTACTTC.

The chain recombines TRBV6-6 with TRBJ1-2; D possibly corresponds to TRBD1 (5 bases). The CDR3 is made up of 16 amino acids. Trimming cost V 7 bases and J 7 bases, with 25 bases left between them. In germline, CDR1 is MNHNY, CDR2 SVGAGI (reference sequence). The CDR3 DNA is TGTGCCAGCATCGGGGGTGCAGGACAATCATTTACTGGCTACACCTTC. Its translation is CASIGGAGQSFTGYTF.